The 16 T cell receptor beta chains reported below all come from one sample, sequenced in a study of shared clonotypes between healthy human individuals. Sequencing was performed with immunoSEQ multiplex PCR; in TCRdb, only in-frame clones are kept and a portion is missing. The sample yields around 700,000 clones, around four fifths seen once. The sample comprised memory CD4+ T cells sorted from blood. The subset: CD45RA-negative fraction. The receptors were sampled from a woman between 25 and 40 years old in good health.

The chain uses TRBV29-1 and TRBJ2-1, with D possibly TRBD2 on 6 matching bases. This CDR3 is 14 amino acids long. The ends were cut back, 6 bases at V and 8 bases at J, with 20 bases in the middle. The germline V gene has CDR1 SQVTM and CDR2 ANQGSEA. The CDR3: CSVNPQTSNHEQFF. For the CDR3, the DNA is TGCAGCGTGAATCCTCAGACTAGTAACCATGAGCAGTTCTTC.

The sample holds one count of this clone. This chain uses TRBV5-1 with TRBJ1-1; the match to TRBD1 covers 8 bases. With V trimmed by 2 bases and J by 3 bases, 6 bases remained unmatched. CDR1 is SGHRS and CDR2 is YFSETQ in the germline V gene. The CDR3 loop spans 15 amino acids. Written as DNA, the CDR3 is TGCGCCAGCAGCTTTTCAGGGGGCGCGGACACTGAAGCTTTCTTT. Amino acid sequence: CASSFSGGADTEAFF.

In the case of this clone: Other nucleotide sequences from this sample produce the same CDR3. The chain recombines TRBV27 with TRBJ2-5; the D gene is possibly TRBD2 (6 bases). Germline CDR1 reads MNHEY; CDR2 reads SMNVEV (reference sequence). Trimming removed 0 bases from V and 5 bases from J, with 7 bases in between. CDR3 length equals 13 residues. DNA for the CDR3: TGTGCCAGCAGTTTATCGGCGGGGGAGACCCAGTACTTC. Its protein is CASSLSAGETQYF.

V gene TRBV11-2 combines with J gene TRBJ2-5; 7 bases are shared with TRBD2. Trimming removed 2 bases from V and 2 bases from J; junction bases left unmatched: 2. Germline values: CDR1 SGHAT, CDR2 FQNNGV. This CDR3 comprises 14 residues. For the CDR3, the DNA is TGTGCCAGCAGCTTACGGGACTATCAAGAGACCCAGTACTTC. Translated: CASSLRDYQETQYF.

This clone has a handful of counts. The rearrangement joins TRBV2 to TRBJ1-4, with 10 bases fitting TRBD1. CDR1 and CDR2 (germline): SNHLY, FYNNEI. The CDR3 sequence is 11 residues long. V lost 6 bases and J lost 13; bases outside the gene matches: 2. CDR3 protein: CASRDRGRLFF. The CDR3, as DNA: TGTGCCAGCAGGGACAGGGGGAGACTGTTTTTT.

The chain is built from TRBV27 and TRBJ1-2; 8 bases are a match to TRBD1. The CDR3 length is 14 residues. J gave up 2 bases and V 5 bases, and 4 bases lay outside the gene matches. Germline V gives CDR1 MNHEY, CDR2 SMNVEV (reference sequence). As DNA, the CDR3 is TGTGCCAGCAGTCCCAGGACAGGGAACTATGGCTACACCTTC. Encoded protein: CASSPRTGNYGYTF.

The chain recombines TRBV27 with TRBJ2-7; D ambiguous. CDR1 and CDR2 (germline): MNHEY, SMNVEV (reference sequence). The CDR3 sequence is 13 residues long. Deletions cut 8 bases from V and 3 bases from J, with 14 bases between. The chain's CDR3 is CASGSQVDYEQYF. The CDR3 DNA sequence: TGTGCCAGCGGATCCCAAGTAGACTACGAGCAGTACTTC.

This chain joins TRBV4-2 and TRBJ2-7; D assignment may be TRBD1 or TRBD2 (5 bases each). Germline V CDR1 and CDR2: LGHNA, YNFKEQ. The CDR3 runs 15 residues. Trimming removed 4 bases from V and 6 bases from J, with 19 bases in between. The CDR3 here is CASSPAGSQRTEQYF. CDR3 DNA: TGTGCCAGCAGCCCGGCAGGGAGTCAACGCACCGAGCAGTACTTC.

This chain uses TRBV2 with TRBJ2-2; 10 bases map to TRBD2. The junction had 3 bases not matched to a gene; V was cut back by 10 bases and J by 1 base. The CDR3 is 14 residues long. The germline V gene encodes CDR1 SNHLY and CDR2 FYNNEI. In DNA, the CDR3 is TGTGCCACTTTAGCGGGAGGGAACACCGGGGAGCTGTTTTTT. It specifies CATLAGGNTGELFF.

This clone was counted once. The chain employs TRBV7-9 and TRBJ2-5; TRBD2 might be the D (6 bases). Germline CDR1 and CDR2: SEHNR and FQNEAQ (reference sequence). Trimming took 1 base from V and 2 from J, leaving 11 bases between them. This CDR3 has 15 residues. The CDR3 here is CASSLDLGSQETQYF. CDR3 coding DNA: TGTGCCAGCAGCTTAGATCTCGGGAGTCAAGAGACCCAGTACTTC.

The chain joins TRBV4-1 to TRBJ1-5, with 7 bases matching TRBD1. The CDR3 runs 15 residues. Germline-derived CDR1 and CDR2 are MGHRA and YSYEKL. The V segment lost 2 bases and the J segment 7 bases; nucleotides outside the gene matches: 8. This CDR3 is CASSQPDRVAQPQHF. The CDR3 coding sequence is TGCGCCAGCAGCCAACCCGACAGGGTTGCGCAGCCCCAGCATTTT.

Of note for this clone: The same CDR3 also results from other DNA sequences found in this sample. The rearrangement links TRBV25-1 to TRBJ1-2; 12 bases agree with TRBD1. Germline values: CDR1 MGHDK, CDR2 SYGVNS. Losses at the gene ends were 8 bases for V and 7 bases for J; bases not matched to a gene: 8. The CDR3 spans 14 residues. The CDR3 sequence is CASSLGQGARGYTF. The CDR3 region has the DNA TGTGCCAGCTCCCTGGGACAGGGGGCTCGTGGCTACACCTTC.

The chain's CDR3 is CASSPPGHTETQYF. In DNA, the CDR3 is TGTGCCAGCAGCCCCCCGGGTCACACAGAGACCCAGTACTTC. The chain couples TRBV5-4 to TRBJ2-5; D is unclear. The CDR3 has 14 residues. Looked up from germline, CDR1 is SGHNT and CDR2 is YYREEE (reference sequence). V lost 4 bases and J 4 bases, leaving 14 bases between the germline ends.

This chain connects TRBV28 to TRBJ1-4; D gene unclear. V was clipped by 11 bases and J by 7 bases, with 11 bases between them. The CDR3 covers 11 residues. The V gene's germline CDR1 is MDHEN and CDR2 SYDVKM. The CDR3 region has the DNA TGTGCCTCCAGCGTGGGTGAAAAACTGTTTTTT. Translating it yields CASSVGEKLFF.

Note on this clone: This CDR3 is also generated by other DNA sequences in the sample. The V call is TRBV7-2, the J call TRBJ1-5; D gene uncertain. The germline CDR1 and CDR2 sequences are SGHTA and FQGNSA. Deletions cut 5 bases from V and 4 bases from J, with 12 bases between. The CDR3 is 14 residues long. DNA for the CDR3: TGTGCCAGCAGCCTGGAGGGAGGAAATCAGCCCCAGCATTTT. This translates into CASSLEGGNQPQHF.

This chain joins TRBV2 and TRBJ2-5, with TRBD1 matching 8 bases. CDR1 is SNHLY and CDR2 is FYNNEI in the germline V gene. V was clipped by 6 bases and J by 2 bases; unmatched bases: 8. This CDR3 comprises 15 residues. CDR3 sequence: CASRFRGPQQETQYF. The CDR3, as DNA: TGTGCCAGCAGGTTCAGGGGGCCCCAGCAAGAGACCCAGTACTTC.